The 9 T cell receptor beta chains in this list originate from one sample, sequenced in a study of blood T cell repertoires in COVID-19. Sequencing was performed with immunoSEQ multiplex PCR; in TCRdb, only in-frame clones are kept and a portion is missing. This sample yields some 80,000 clones, of which around 87% are seen a single time; 8% belongs to the top ten. The sample consisted of peripheral blood. The receptors here all came from a man older than 75 with active or convalescent COVID-19.

The rearrangement links TRBV11-2 to TRBJ2-2, with 9 bases identical to TRBD1. Germline V gene data show CDR1 as SGHAT and CDR2 as FQNNGV. The CDR3 extends over 15 amino acids. V dropped 4 bases and J dropped 6; count of bases not matched to a gene: 6. The DNA for the CDR3 is TGTGCCAGCAGCTGGACAGGGGATAAAGCCGGGGAGCTGTTTTTT. Protein sequence: CASSWTGDKAGELFF.

The rearrangement joins TRBV3-1 (or the pseudogene TRBV3-2) to TRBJ2-1; 10 nucleotides match TRBD2. Germline V gene data show CDR1 as LGHDT and CDR2 as YNNKEL (reference sequence). This CDR3 is 17 amino acids long. The V gene end was trimmed by 4 bases and the J gene end by 4 bases; junction bases not matched to a gene: 10. CDR3: CASSPTSGAGIYNEQFF. CDR3 bases: TGTGCCAGCAGCCCAACTAGCGGGGCTGGGATTTACAATGAGCAGTTCTTC.

The chain combines TRBV19 with TRBJ1-2; TRBD1 matches at 10 bases. Per the germline V gene, CDR1 is LNHDA and CDR2 is SQIVND (reference sequence). J lost 6 bases, V lost 4 bases, and 8 bases had no gene match. This CDR3 is built from 15 residues. The CDR3 here is CASSREGQGKDGYTF. Written as DNA, the CDR3 is TGTGCCAGTAGTAGAGAGGGACAGGGGAAGGATGGCTACACCTTC.

This clone was observed a few times. This sequence joins TRBV3-1 (or the pseudogene TRBV3-2) and TRBJ1-3, with 7 bases matching TRBD1. Germline V CDR1 and CDR2: LGHDT, YNNKEL (reference sequence). The CDR3 consists of 15 residues. J lost 0 bases, V lost 1 base, and 0 bases had no gene match. The CDR3 protein is CASSQAGGSGNTIYF. In nucleotides, the CDR3 is TGTGCCAGCAGCCAAGCAGGGGGCTCTGGAAACACCATATATTTT.

The DNA for the CDR3 is TGTGCCAGCAGCCGAACAGGGGGCTCTGGAAACACCATATATTTT. Translated: CASSRTGGSGNTIYF. The gene calls are TRBV11-2 and TRBJ1-3; 8 positions match TRBD1. This CDR3 has 15 residues. Germline trimming cut 5 bases from V and 0 bases from J; bases unmatched to any gene: 3. Germline-derived CDR1 and CDR2 are SGHAT and FQNNGV. Full variable domain (outside the CDR3, taken from reference TRBV11-2 and TRBJ1-3): EAGVAQSPRYKIIEKRQSVAFWCNPISGHATLYWYQQILGQGPKLLIQFQNNGVVDDSQLPKDRFSAERLKGVDSTLKIQPAKLEDSAVYLCASSRTGGSGNTIYFGEGSWLTVV.

V gene TRBV5-5 combines with J gene TRBJ1-5; a possible D gene is TRBD1 (6 bases). CDR1 SGHKS and CDR2 YYEKEE come from the germline V gene (reference sequence). The CDR3 runs to 16 residues. V lost 1 base to trimming and J lost 4 bases, with 15 bases between them. The CDR3: CASSLSGSQGNQPQHF. The CDR3 DNA reads as TGTGCCAGCAGCTTGAGTGGGAGTCAGGGGAATCAGCCCCAGCATTTT. Full variable domain (remainder filled in from reference TRBV5-5 and TRBJ1-5): DAGVTQSPTHLIKTRGQQVTLRCSPISGHKSVSWYQQVLGQGPQFIFQYYEKEERGRGNFPDRFSARQFPNYSSELNVNALLLGDSALYLCASSLSGSQGNQPQHFGDGTRLSIL.

In its sample, this clone is medium-sized. The chain uses TRBV2 and TRBJ2-5; TRBD2 matches at 7 bases. The length of the CDR3 is 16 residues. The ends lost 6 bases at V and 4 bases at J; junction bases unmatched: 14. Germline CDR1 and CDR2: SNHLY and FYNNEI. CDR3 loop: CASSALVAGVLETQYF. The DNA of the CDR3 is TGTGCCAGCAGCGCCTTGGTTGCGGGAGTATTAGAGACCCAGTACTTC.

The V and J genes are TRBV2 and TRBJ2-7; 14 positions match TRBD2. Germline V gene data show CDR1 as SNHLY and CDR2 as FYNNEI. This CDR3 has 15 amino acids. Trimming took 6 bases from V and 0 from J; bases not matched to a gene: 1. CDR3: CASSGTSGSSYEQYV. The CDR3 coding sequence is TGTGCCAGCAGCGGGACTAGCGGGAGCTCCTACGAGCAGTACGTC.

The chain carries TRBV6-5 and TRBJ1-2; D is possibly TRBD1 (6 bases). Germline V gene lookup returns CDR1 MNHEY and CDR2 SVGAGI. The V end lost 6 bases, the J end lost 6 bases, and 17 bases lay between the germline ends. The CDR3 contains 14 residues. In DNA form, the CDR3 reads TGTGCCAGCAGGTCCCCCGGGACATACGATGGCTACACCTTC. Its translation: CASRSPGTYDGYTF.